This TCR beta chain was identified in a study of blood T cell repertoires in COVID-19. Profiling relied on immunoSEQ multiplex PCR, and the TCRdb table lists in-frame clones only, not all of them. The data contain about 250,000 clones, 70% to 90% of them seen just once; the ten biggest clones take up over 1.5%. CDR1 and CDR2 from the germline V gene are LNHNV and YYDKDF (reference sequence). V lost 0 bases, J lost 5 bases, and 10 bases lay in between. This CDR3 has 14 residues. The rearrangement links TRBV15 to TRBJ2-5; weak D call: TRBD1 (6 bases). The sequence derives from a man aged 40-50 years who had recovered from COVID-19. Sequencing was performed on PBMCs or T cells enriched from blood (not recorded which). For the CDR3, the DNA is TGTGCCACCAGCAGAGATCAGGGGATGGAGACCCAGTACTTC. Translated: CATSRDQGMETQYF.